Following are 20 T cell receptor beta chains from one sample sequenced in a study of shared clonotypes between healthy human individuals. Here immunoSEQ multiplex PCR was the method, and the copy in TCRdb shows in-frame clones only, minus some. The table includes 330,000 or so clones, approximately 74% detected once. The material sequenced was memory CD4+ T cells sorted from blood. The subset: CD45RA-negative fraction. These TCRs come from a man aged 25 to 45 in good health.

This rearrangement joins TRBV10-1 to TRBJ2-5, with TRBD1 matching 7 bases. CDR3 length equals 16 residues. The trim removed 0 bases at V and 3 bases at J, leaving 7 bases unmatched. CDR1 and CDR2 (germline): WNHNN, SYGVQD (reference sequence). CDR3: CASSESYRTGEETQYF. CDR3 nucleotides: TGCGCCAGCAGTGAGTCGTATAGGACAGGAGAAGAGACCCAGTACTTC.

The V call is TRBV29-1, the J call TRBJ1-2; D is undetermined. This CDR3 spans 10 amino acids. Trimming stripped 3 bases from V and 7 bases from J, with 6 bases between. Germline V lookup: CDR1 SQVTM, CDR2 ANQGSEA. The DNA for the CDR3 is TGCAGCGTTGACGTGGGTGGCTACACCTTC. Amino acid sequence: CSVDVGGYTF.

The gene calls are TRBV9 and TRBJ2-5, with 8 bases that match TRBD2. V trimming: 3 bases; J trimming: 4 bases; junction bases outside the gene matches: 8. Germline V gene sequence: CDR1 SGDLS, CDR2 YYNGEE. This CDR3 is built from 15 residues. For the CDR3, the DNA is TGTGCCAGCAGCGGGGCTAGCGGGTTGAGAGAGACCCAGTACTTC. Translation: CASSGASGLRETQYF. The whole variable domain, remainder taken from reference TRBV9 and TRBJ2-5, is DSGVTQTPKHLITATGQRVTLRCSPRSGDLSVYWYQQSLDQGLQFLIQYYNGEERAKGNILERFSAQQFPDLHSELNLSSLELGDSALYFCASSGASGLRETQYFGPGTRLLVL.

The sample holds one count of this clone. This sequence joins TRBV18 and TRBJ2-7; D may be TRBD1 or TRBD2 (5 bases each). Germline CDR1 KGHSH, CDR2 LQKENI. V gave up 4 bases and J gave up 3 bases, with 25 bases separating them. The CDR3 is 18 amino acids. The CDR3 DNA sequence: TGTGCCAGCTCACAAGGAGGTGTCAGGGCAGGAGGTCGCTACGAGCAGTACTTC. Protein: CASSQGGVRAGGRYEQYF.

In nucleotides, the CDR3 is TGCGCCAGCAGCTTTAATACAGGATCTGGCTACACCTTC. Translating it yields CASSFNTGSGYTF. The chain links TRBV5-1 to TRBJ1-2; TRBD1 might be the D (5 bases). Trimming pared 2 bases from V and 7 bases from J, leaving 12 bases between. From germline, CDR1 is SGHRS and CDR2 YFSETQ. CDR3 length equals 13 residues.

The chain has TRBV6-5 and TRBJ2-7, with 7 bases fitting TRBD1. Trimming at V came to 6 bases and at J to 1 base, leaving 6 bases not matched to a gene. From germline, CDR1 is MNHEY and CDR2 SVGAGI. This CDR3 is built from 14 residues. In DNA form, the CDR3 reads TGTGCCAGCAGAGGGACAGCAACATCCTACGAGCAGTACTTC. Translated, it gives CASRGTATSYEQYF.

The V call is TRBV7-2, the J call TRBJ1-1; D gene unclear. The CDR3 runs to 11 residues. The germline CDR1 and CDR2 sequences are SGHTA and FQGNSA. Trimming took 5 bases from V and 5 from J, leaving 6 bases between them. In DNA, the CDR3 is TGTGCCAGCAGCGAGGTAACTGAAGCTTTCTTT. Amino acids: CASSEVTEAFF. The variable domain in full, completed from reference TRBV7-2 and TRBJ1-1, reads GAGVSQSPSNKVTEKGKDVELRCDPISGHTALYWYRQSLGQGLEFLIYFQGNSAPDKSGLPSDRFSAERTGGSVSTLTIQRTQQEDSAVYLCASSEVTEAFFGQGTRLTVV.

This clone showed up just a few times. The J gene is TRBJ2-3, the V gene TRBV19; maybe TRBD1 (6 bases). The CDR3 consists of 16 residues. Trimming left V 5 bases short and J 0 bases short, with 15 bases between. Per the germline V gene, CDR1 is LNHDA and CDR2 is SQIVND (reference sequence). In nucleotides, the CDR3 is TGTGCCAGTAGTCTCGGGACACAGCTTAGCACAGATACGCAGTATTTT. Translation gives CASSLGTQLSTDTQYF. Looking up the rest from reference TRBV19 and TRBJ2-3 gives the full variable domain: DGGITQSPKYLFRKEGQNVTLSCEQNLNHDAMYWYRQDPGQGLRLIYYSQIVNDFQKGDIAEGYSVSREKKESFPLTVTSAQKNPTAFYLCASSLGTQLSTDTQYFGPGTRLTVL.

The rearrangement joins TRBV29-1 to TRBJ2-7; the D gene could be TRBD1 or TRBD2 (6 bases each). The CDR3 has 14 amino acids. The V end was cut by 4 bases, the J end by 4 bases, with 17 bases between. The germline V gene encodes CDR1 SQVTM and CDR2 ANQGSEA. DNA of the CDR3: TGCAGCGTTGCCCCCGATACAGGGAGGTACGAGCAGTACTTC. This sequence encodes CSVAPDTGRYEQYF.

V and J are TRBV9 and TRBJ1-2; possibly TRBD1 for D (5 bases). The CDR3 is 13 amino acids. Germline V gene lookup returns CDR1 SGDLS and CDR2 YYNGEE. With 0 bases removed from V and 8 bases from J, the gap between germline ends came to 11 bases. CDR3 sequence reads: CASSVDGTSGYTF. CDR3 nucleotides: TGTGCCAGCAGCGTAGATGGGACTAGCGGCTACACCTTC.

The chain has TRBV7-9 and TRBJ1-4; D may be TRBD1 (5 bases). CDR3 length: 13 amino acids. CDR1 and CDR2 (germline): SEHNR, FQNEAQ (reference sequence). Trimming stripped 5 bases from V and 8 bases from J, with 12 bases between. The DNA of the CDR3 is TGTGCCAGCAGCCTATCGGGGCAGGAAAAACTGTTTTTT. Translated: CASSLSGQEKLFF.

The V and J genes are TRBV7-9 and TRBJ2-7, with a possible D match to TRBD1 (5 bases). V gave up 4 bases and J gave up 7 bases, with 23 bases separating them. The CDR3 runs to 16 residues. Germline CDR1 and CDR2: SEHNR and FQNEAQ (reference sequence). For the CDR3, the DNA is TGTGCCAGCAGCTCCCACCCATATGTACCGACAGCTGAGCAGTACTTC. Translating it yields CASSSHPYVPTAEQYF. Full variable domain (rest looked up from reference TRBV7-9 and TRBJ2-7): DTGVSQNPRHKITKRGQNVTFRCDPISEHNRLYWYRQTLGQGPEFLTYFQNEAQLEKSRLLSDRFSAERPKGSFSTLEIQRTEQGDSAMYLCASSSHPYVPTAEQYFGPGTRLTVT.

The CDR3 DNA reads as TGTGCCAGCTCCCTTCTGCGGGAGGGCTACAATGAGCAGTTCTTC. This codes for CASSLLREGYNEQFF. V gene TRBV18 combines with J gene TRBJ2-1; the match to TRBD2 covers 9 bases. This CDR3 comprises 15 residues. The J segment lost 3 bases and the V segment lost 6 bases, leaving 6 bases of the junction unmatched. Germline V gene sequence: CDR1 KGHSH, CDR2 LQKENI. Using reference TRBV18 and TRBJ2-1 for the parts outside the CDR3, the full variable domain is NAGVMQNPRHLVRRRGQEARLRCSPMKGHSHVYWYRQLPEEGLKFMVYLQKENIIDESGMPKERFSAEFPKEGPSILRIQQVVRGDSAAYFCASSLLREGYNEQFFGPGTRLTVL.

This chain connects TRBV18 to TRBJ2-1; D is unclear. Germline-derived CDR1 and CDR2 are KGHSH and LQKENI. Deletions cut 4 bases from V and 8 bases from J, with 9 bases between. The CDR3 sequence is 12 residues long. CDR3 residues: CASSQTVDEQFF. The CDR3 DNA reads as TGTGCCAGCTCACAGACGGTGGATGAGCAGTTCTTC. Supplemented by reference TRBV18 and TRBJ2-1, the full variable domain reads NAGVMQNPRHLVRRRGQEARLRCSPMKGHSHVYWYRQLPEEGLKFMVYLQKENIIDESGMPKERFSAEFPKEGPSILRIQQVVRGDSAAYFCASSQTVDEQFFGPGTRLTVL.

This clone was counted only a few times. The chain joins TRBV2 to TRBJ2-2; D unresolved. The CDR3 spans 11 residues. The V gene lost 8 bases and the J gene lost 6 bases, with 7 bases spanning the gap. Germline V CDR1 and CDR2: SNHLY, FYNNEI. This CDR3 reads CASCYAGELFF. CDR3 nucleotide sequence: TGTGCCAGCTGCTACGCCGGGGAGCTGTTTTTT.

V gene TRBV6-5 combines with J gene TRBJ2-7, with D unresolved. CDR3 length: 15 residues. Trimming pared 6 bases from V and 0 bases from J, leaving 15 bases between. CDR1 and CDR2 (germline): MNHEY, SVGAGI. This CDR3 reads CASSPPGSISYEQYF. CDR3 bases: TGTGCCAGCAGCCCCCCCGGAAGTATCTCCTACGAGCAGTACTTC.

This clone occurred a few times. V and J are TRBV27 and TRBJ2-4; D possibly corresponds to TRBD1 (5 bases). The CDR3 runs to 15 residues. The ends were cut back, 6 bases at V and 9 bases at J, with 21 bases in the middle. From germline, CDR1 is MNHEY and CDR2 SMNVEV (reference sequence). The CDR3 DNA sequence: TGTGCCAGCAGACTAACGACAGTTCACACAGGCATTCAGTACTTC. This translates into CASRLTTVHTGIQYF.

This chain joins TRBV6-5 and TRBJ1-3; a weak D match, TRBD1 (5 bases). Germline assignment: CDR1 MNHEY and CDR2 SVGAGI. CDR3 length: 15 amino acids. V lost 5 bases and J lost 0, with 11 bases in between. CDR3 protein: CASSTGRFSGNTIYF. The CDR3 DNA reads TGTGCCAGCAGTACGGGACGGTTCTCTGGAAACACCATATATTTT.

V is TRBV11-2 and J is TRBJ2-6; no definite D call. Germline V lookup: CDR1 SGHAT, CDR2 FQNNGV. This CDR3 spans 16 amino acids. Trimming shortened V by 0 bases and J by 2 bases, and 8 bases separated the two germline ends. As DNA, the CDR3 is TGTGCCAGCAGCTTAGATTGGGTGGCTGGGGCCAACGTCCTGACTTTC. Its translation: CASSLDWVAGANVLTF.

The chain links TRBV9 to TRBJ2-3; no definite D call. V was trimmed by 0 bases and J by 4 bases, leaving 12 bases between them. Germline CDR1 reads SGDLS; CDR2 reads YYNGEE. CDR3 length equals 15 residues. CDR3 loop: CASSVGRLEADTQYF. The CDR3 DNA follows: TGTGCCAGCAGCGTAGGACGTCTAGAGGCAGATACGCAGTATTTT.